A single sample is the source of the 3 T cell receptor beta chains below, sequenced in a study of shared clonotypes between healthy human individuals. Sequenced by immunoSEQ multiplex PCR; TCRdb stores in-frame clones only, minus some. The sample includes roughly 2,500,000 clones, roughly 93% of them seen just once. Sequenced material: naive CD4+ T cells from PBMCs. Subset noted: CD45RA+ positively selected. The receptor set was obtained from a man younger than 35 in good health. Some clones in this sample may be carry-over from other donors' samples.

V and J are TRBV9 and TRBJ2-1, with 11 bases identical to TRBD2. The CDR3 is made up of 15 amino acids. CDR1 SGDLS and CDR2 YYNGEE come from the germline V gene. With 0 bases clipped from V and 6 bases from J, the junction kept 2 bases outside the gene matches. The CDR3 loop is CASSVETSGSNEQFF. Written as DNA, the CDR3 is TGTGCCAGCAGCGTAGAAACTAGCGGGAGCAATGAGCAGTTCTTC. Complete variable domain (other parts from reference TRBV9 and TRBJ2-1): DSGVTQTPKHLITATGQRVTLRCSPRSGDLSVYWYQQSLDQGLQFLIQYYNGEERAKGNILERFSAQQFPDLHSELNLSSLELGDSALYFCASSVETSGSNEQFFGPGTRLTVL.

The chain links TRBV4-1 to TRBJ1-4; no definite D call. Germline-derived CDR1 and CDR2 are MGHRA and YSYEKL. Trimming removed 1 base from V and 0 bases from J, with 15 bases in between. The CDR3 has 18 residues. The CDR3 sequence: CASSQGLSAAATNEKLFF. The CDR3, as DNA: TGCGCCAGCAGCCAAGGTCTCTCGGCGGCCGCAACTAATGAAAAACTGTTTTTT.

The rearrangement uses TRBV5-1 and TRBJ1-4; 9 positions match TRBD1. Trimming at V came to 4 bases and at J to 7 bases, leaving 5 bases not matched to a gene. The germline V gene encodes CDR1 SGHRS and CDR2 YFSETQ. CDR3 length equals 14 residues. The CDR3 DNA reads as TGCGCCAGCAGCGCGGGACAGGGAGGTGAAAAACTGTTTTTT. Amino acids: CASSAGQGGEKLFF.